This T cell receptor beta chain was retrieved from a study of blood T cell repertoires in COVID-19. About the research overall: Samples representing acute and convalescent COVID-19 were sourced from the United States, Italy and Spain. From T cells, B-cell-depleted T cells, or PBMCs came the material, which was cDNA or gDNA.

In the authors' methods: Amplification of reference gene primers provided the estimated nucleated cell counts. Using immunoSEQ multiplex PCR, the repertoire was profiled, and TCRdb retains in-frame clones only, with some absent. V and J calls and clone size are copied from that table; D and trimming were computed from the DNA. This table holds approximately 100,000 clones, roughly 82% found once. The CDR3 sequence is 14 residues long. V lost 5 bases to trimming and J lost 7 bases; unmatched junction nucleotides: 5. CDR1 MNHEY and CDR2 SVGAGI come from the germline V gene. This receptor was obtained from an older man with active or convalescent COVID-19. The genes are TRBV6-5 and TRBJ1-6, with TRBD1 matching over 7 bases. The sequenced material came from peripheral blood. CDR3 nucleotides: TGTGCCAGCAGTCCCGGGACAGAAAATTCACCCCTCCACTTT. Translating gives CASSPGTENSPLHF.